This T cell receptor beta chain was recovered during a study of blood T cell repertoires in COVID-19. Original processing notes: Nucleated cell number was recorded as an estimate derived from reference gene primer amplification. Assay used: immunoSEQ multiplex PCR; TCRdb lists only in-frame clones, some missing. V, J and clone size derive from that table, while D and trimming were established from the DNA sequence. The repertoire holds some 320,000 clones, with 90% as singletons. The germline V gene encodes CDR1 SGHNT and CDR2 YENEEA. The CDR3 extends over 14 amino acids. V gave up 5 bases and J gave up 4 bases, with 9 bases separating them.

The sequenced material came from PBMCs or T cells enriched from blood (not recorded which). The V call is TRBV11-3, the J call TRBJ2-6; D is perhaps TRBD1 (5 bases). The origin of this receptor is a man aged 55 to 70 who had recovered from COVID-19. CDR3 nucleotide sequence: TGTGCCAGCAGCAGGGGATCAGGGGCCAACGTCCTGACTTTC. Its translation: CASSRGSGANVLTF.